A single sample is the source of the 32 T cell receptor beta chains below, sequenced in a study of blood T cell repertoires in COVID-19. Produced via immunoSEQ multiplex PCR; TCRdb's table is partial and in-frame only. The sample shows about 90,000 clones, 65% to 90% of them seen only once. The sequenced material came from peripheral blood. The receptors were gathered from a man aged 80 or over with acute or convalescent COVID-19.

V and J are TRBV3-1 (or the pseudogene TRBV3-2) and TRBJ2-7, with 7 nucleotides matching TRBD2. CDR3 length: 15 residues. The V gene's germline CDR1 is LGHDT and CDR2 YNNKEL (reference sequence). With V trimmed by 1 base and J by 6 bases, 9 bases remained unmatched. CDR3 residues: CASSQGASTGGEQYF. The CDR3 nucleotides are TGTGCCAGCAGCCAAGGGGCGTCCACGGGGGGCGAGCAGTACTTC.

In DNA form, the CDR3 reads TGTGCCAGTAGTATACGGACAGGGGGCTTAAGTCAGCCCCAGCATTTT. It encodes CASSIRTGGLSQPQHF. The chain carries TRBV19 and TRBJ1-5; 11 nucleotides align to TRBD1. V lost 2 bases, J lost 6 bases, and 6 bases stayed unmatched. The CDR3 extends over 16 amino acids. CDR1 is LNHDA, CDR2 SQIVND, per germline (reference sequence).

The chain employs TRBV27 and TRBJ1-6; tentative D call: TRBD1 (5 bases). The CDR3 consists of 19 residues. Trimming took 5 bases from V and 4 from J, leaving 24 bases between them. The germline gives CDR1 MNHEY, CDR2 SMNVEV (reference sequence). The CDR3 nucleotides read TGTGCCAGCAGTCGGGCGATGACAGCCCCATATCCTTATAATTCACCCCTCCACTTT. Translation gives CASSRAMTAPYPYNSPLHF.

V is TRBV2 and J is TRBJ1-5; D may be TRBD1 (6 bases). The CDR3 contains 16 residues. From germline, CDR1 is SNHLY and CDR2 FYNNEI. V was pared by 8 bases and J by 4 bases, with 21 bases between. The chain's CDR3 is CASDGKGGRMNQPQHF. The CDR3 DNA is TGTGCCAGCGATGGTAAAGGGGGACGGATGAATCAGCCCCAGCATTTT.

This clone has just one count. This chain joins TRBV6-2 or TRBV6-3 and TRBJ2-1; 9 bases are a match to TRBD2. CDR1 and CDR2 (germline): MNHEY, SVGEGT. V lost 0 bases, J lost 6 bases, and 9 bases stayed unmatched. The CDR3 spans 17 residues. CDR3: CASSYSRGGRVPNEQFF. The DNA for the CDR3 is TGTGCCAGCAGTTACTCTCGAGGCGGGAGGGTCCCCAATGAGCAGTTCTTC.

This clone was counted between two and nine times. V usage is TRBV7-9 and J usage is TRBJ1-1; D call uncertain. Trimming took off 1 base at V and 8 bases at J, with 17 bases between the two ends. The CDR3 consists of 15 residues. In germline, CDR1 is SEHNR, CDR2 FQNEAQ (reference sequence). The CDR3 sequence is CASSLGGGSLREAFF. CDR3 coding DNA: TGTGCCAGCAGCTTAGGGGGAGGAAGTCTTAGGGAAGCTTTCTTT.

Only one count was recorded for this clone. The chain joins TRBV19 to TRBJ2-1, with D perhaps matching TRBD2 (5 bases). V lost 3 bases, J lost 3 bases, and 12 bases lay in between. The CDR3 totals 15 residues. CDR1 LNHDA and CDR2 SQIVND come from the germline V gene (reference sequence). DNA of the CDR3: TGTGCCAGTAGTATCGATGGACTGGACTACAATGAGCAGTTCTTC. Protein sequence: CASSIDGLDYNEQFF.

CDR3 protein: CASSPGQAEAFF. The CDR3 DNA reads as TGTGCCAGCAGCCCGGGACAAGCTGAAGCTTTCTTT. The chain joins TRBV6-5 to TRBJ1-1; perhaps TRBD1 as D (6 bases). The CDR3 covers 12 residues. With 6 bases removed from V and 6 bases from J, the gap between germline ends came to 11 bases. Looked up from germline, CDR1 is MNHEY and CDR2 is SVGAGI.

This clone was counted a single time. This rearrangement joins TRBV7-2 to TRBJ2-7; 13 positions match TRBD2. CDR3 length: 15 residues. The J segment lost 7 bases and the V segment lost 5 bases, leaving 8 bases of the junction unmatched. Germline V CDR1 and CDR2: SGHTA, FQGNSA. The CDR3 region is CASSLLAGGPGEQYF. CDR3 nucleotides: TGTGCCAGCAGCCTACTAGCGGGAGGGCCTGGAGAGCAGTACTTC.

This chain connects TRBV6-4 to TRBJ2-1; 14 nucleotides match TRBD2. V shed 5 bases and J 10 bases; nucleotides not matched to a gene: 7. Germline V gene lookup returns CDR1 MRHNA and CDR2 SNTAGT. CDR3 length equals 15 residues. The CDR3 region is CASSRLAGGGAEQFF. CDR3 nucleotides: TGTGCCAGCAGTAGACTAGCGGGAGGGGGTGCGGAGCAGTTCTTC.

The chain has TRBV3-1 (or the pseudogene TRBV3-2) and TRBJ1-2; D is perhaps TRBD1 (5 bases). CDR3 length equals 14 residues. CDR1 and CDR2 from the germline V gene are LGHDT and YNNKEL (reference sequence). V gave up 0 bases and J gave up 4 bases, with 9 bases separating them. The CDR3 loop is CASSQDETAYGYTF. DNA for the CDR3: TGTGCCAGCAGCCAAGATGAGACAGCCTATGGCTACACCTTC.

The rearrangement uses TRBV7-9 and TRBJ2-7; 7 nucleotides agree with TRBD2. V was clipped by 5 bases and J by 3 bases; unmatched bases: 10. This CDR3 has 15 amino acids. Germline values: CDR1 SEHNR, CDR2 FQNEAQ (reference sequence). The CDR3 region is CASSHTSELLYEQYF. The DNA for the CDR3 is TGTGCCAGCAGCCACACTAGCGAACTACTCTACGAGCAGTACTTC.

The J gene is TRBJ2-1, the V gene TRBV2, with 8 bases aligning to TRBD2. The CDR3 is 14 amino acids. Losses at the gene ends were 4 bases for V and 2 bases for J; bases not matched to a gene: 1. Per the germline V gene, CDR1 is SNHLY and CDR2 is FYNNEI. CDR3 sequence: CASSAGLAYNEQFF. CDR3 DNA sequence: TGTGCCAGCAGTGCGGGACTAGCCTACAATGAGCAGTTCTTC.

The chain joins TRBV11-2 to TRBJ2-7; 7 positions agree with TRBD2. Germline V gene data show CDR1 as SGHAT and CDR2 as FQNNGV. The J segment lost 7 bases and the V segment lost 4 bases, leaving 10 bases of the junction unmatched. This CDR3 is built from 14 residues. The CDR3, as DNA: TGTGCCAGCAGCTCTGAGCTAGCGGCAAGGGAGCAGTACTTC. This encodes CASSSELAAREQYF. The whole variable domain, filled in from reference TRBV11-2 and TRBJ2-7, reads EAGVAQSPRYKIIEKRQSVAFWCNPISGHATLYWYQQILGQGPKLLIQFQNNGVVDDSQLPKDRFSAERLKGVDSTLKIQPAKLEDSAVYLCASSSELAAREQYFGPGTRLTVT.

The rearrangement uses TRBV2 and TRBJ1-1; 10 bases agree with TRBD1. The CDR3 sequence is 14 residues long. Germline values: CDR1 SNHLY, CDR2 FYNNEI. Trimming took 6 bases from V and 5 from J; bases not matched to a gene: 6. The DNA of the CDR3 is TGTGCCAGCAGGGGGGACAGGGGTTGGACTGAAGCTTTCTTT. Amino acids: CASRGDRGWTEAFF.

The CDR3: CASSLAGLAGTKGDTQYF. CDR3 DNA sequence: TGTGCCAGCAGCTTAGCCGGACTAGCGGGTACCAAGGGAGATACGCAGTATTTT. The rearrangement joins TRBV7-9 to TRBJ2-3; TRBD2 aligns across 11 bases. The V segment lost 0 bases and the J segment 5 bases; nucleotides outside the gene matches: 10. The CDR3 extends over 18 amino acids. The germline CDR1 and CDR2 sequences are SEHNR and FQNEAQ (reference sequence). Together with reference TRBV7-9 and TRBJ2-3, the CDR3 gives the full variable domain: DTGVSQNPRHKITKRGQNVTFRCDPISEHNRLYWYRQTLGQGPEFLTYFQNEAQLEKSRLLSDRFSAERPKGSFSTLEIQRTEQGDSAMYLCASSLAGLAGTKGDTQYFGPGTRLTVL.

The chain recombines TRBV5-1 with TRBJ2-1; the D gene is possibly TRBD2 (6 bases). CDR3 length: 17 amino acids. V was clipped by 4 bases and J by 0 bases, with 17 bases between them. Per the germline V gene, CDR1 is SGHRS and CDR2 is YFSETQ. DNA of the CDR3: TGCGCCAGCAGCCCCCGGGGAGGCGGAAGCTCCTACAATGAGCAGTTCTTC. Translating gives CASSPRGGGSSYNEQFF.

This clone has a single count. The gene calls are TRBV24-1 and TRBJ2-1; 8 bases fit TRBD2. Germline lookup yields CDR1 KGHDR and CDR2 SFDVKD. V trimming: 7 bases; J trimming: 5 bases; junction bases outside the gene matches: 3. This CDR3 contains 13 residues. CDR3 bases: TGTGCCACCAGGGGGACTAGGAACAATGAGCAGTTCTTC. Its translation: CATRGTRNNEQFF.

As DNA, the CDR3 is TGTGCCAGCAGCGCCCTAGCGGGAGCCGGGGAGCTGTTTTTT. The encoded protein is CASSALAGAGELFF. This sequence joins TRBV5-4 and TRBJ2-2; TRBD2 agrees at 10 bases. Germline-derived CDR1 and CDR2 are SGHNT and YYREEE (reference sequence). The CDR3 consists of 14 residues. J lost 6 bases, V lost 4 bases, and 3 bases had no gene match.

In this sample, this clone turned up once. This chain links TRBV14 with TRBJ1-1; D ambiguous. The CDR3 is made up of 15 amino acids. Germline V lookup: CDR1 SGHDN, CDR2 FVKESK. V shed 4 bases and J shed 5 bases, with 17 bases lying between them. The CDR3 coding sequence is TGTGCCAGCAGCCCGGGAGAACACCGGATTACTGAAGCTTTCTTT. This sequence encodes CASSPGEHRITEAFF.

J is TRBJ1-1 and V is TRBV6-5, with D possibly matching TRBD1 (5 bases). CDR1 is MNHEY and CDR2 is SVGAGI in the germline V gene. This CDR3 contains 14 residues. V dropped 0 bases and J dropped 5 bases, with 10 bases sitting between them. CDR3 DNA sequence: TGTGCCAGCAGTTACTCGACGGGGGAGACTGAAGCTTTCTTT. This codes for CASSYSTGETEAFF.

The chain has TRBV5-8 and TRBJ2-2; the match to TRBD2 covers 11 bases. Losses at the gene ends were 4 bases for V and 4 bases for J; bases not matched to a gene: 12. The CDR3 has 18 residues. Looked up from germline, CDR1 is SGHTS and CDR2 is YDEGEE. CDR3 in amino acids: CASSPSLSSGGATGELFF. The DNA of the CDR3 is TGTGCCAGCAGCCCCTCTCTTAGTAGCGGGGGGGCCACCGGGGAGCTGTTTTTT. Using reference TRBV5-8 and TRBJ2-2 for the parts outside the CDR3, the full variable domain is EAGVTQSPTHLIKTRGQQATLRCSPISGHTSVYWYQQALGLGLQFLLWYDEGEERNRGNFPPRFSGRQFPNYSSELNVNALELEDSALYLCASSPSLSSGGATGELFFGEGSRLTVL.

The chain carries TRBV7-2 and TRBJ2-5; 9 bases agree with TRBD1. V was clipped by 0 bases and J by 5 bases; unmatched bases: 1. Germline values: CDR1 SGHTA, CDR2 FQGNSA. The CDR3 is made up of 14 amino acids. CDR3 DNA sequence: TGTGCCAGCAGCTTAGCGGGACAGGGTGAGACCCAGTACTTC. This gives the protein CASSLAGQGETQYF.

This chain links TRBV18 with TRBJ2-7, with 7 bases matching TRBD2. The CDR3 covers 14 residues. Per the germline V gene, CDR1 is KGHSH and CDR2 is LQKENI. After removal of 3 bases from V and 7 bases from J, the junction contained 9 bases not matched to a gene. The CDR3 DNA follows: TGTGCCAGCTCACCCGGACTAGGCCCCGGGGAGCAGTACTTC. Translating it yields CASSPGLGPGEQYF.

The rearrangement uses TRBV9 and TRBJ2-2; 12 nucleotides match TRBD2. This CDR3 is built from 19 residues. CDR1 and CDR2 (germline): SGDLS, YYNGEE. V shed 0 bases and J 4 bases; nucleotides not matched to a gene: 10. CDR3 amino acids: CASSVEGLAGGPVTGELFF. CDR3 DNA: TGTGCCAGCAGCGTAGAGGGGCTAGCGGGAGGGCCCGTCACCGGGGAGCTGTTTTTT.

V and J are TRBV20-1 and TRBJ1-2, with TRBD1 as a possible D gene (6 bases). The CDR3 has 11 residues. Trimming left V 5 bases short and J 3 bases short, with 7 bases between. Germline lookup yields CDR1 DFQATT and CDR2 SNEGSKA (reference sequence). The CDR3 spells CSARQDYGYTF. In DNA form, the CDR3 reads TGCAGTGCTCGACAGGACTATGGCTACACCTTC.

This chain links TRBV6-2 or TRBV6-3 with TRBJ1-2; D perhaps matches TRBD1 (6 bases). Germline V CDR1 and CDR2: MNHEY, SVGEGT. The CDR3 has 15 amino acids. Between the trimmed V and J ends, which lost 2 bases and 8 bases, there was a span of 18 bases. CDR3 coding DNA: TGTGCCAGCAGTTACCCCGTTAAGTCAGGGGACGGCTACACCTTC. It is translated as CASSYPVKSGDGYTF.

This clone was picked up a small number of times. This chain links TRBV7-6 with TRBJ2-7; 11 bases are a match to TRBD2. V shed 10 bases, J shed 7 bases, and the junction held 18 bases outside the gene matches. The germline V gene has CDR1 SGHVS and CDR2 FNYEAQ. This CDR3 is built from 16 residues. CDR3 nucleotide sequence: TGTGCCAAAGAGCCGGGACTAGCGGTAACCTGGGGAGAGCAGTACTTC. This codes for CAKEPGLAVTWGEQYF.

This sequence joins TRBV6-6 and TRBJ2-5; a weak D match, TRBD1 (8 bases). The CDR3 covers 14 residues. V was pared by 6 bases and J by 4 bases, with 15 bases between. The germline V gene encodes CDR1 MNHNY and CDR2 SVGAGI (reference sequence). This CDR3 is CASRPQGGRETQYF. The CDR3 nucleotides read TGTGCCAGCAGACCACAGGGGGGGCGAGAGACCCAGTACTTC.

This sequence joins TRBV19 and TRBJ1-1; 8 bases line up with TRBD1. V was clipped by 6 bases and J by 3 bases; unmatched bases: 6. The CDR3 totals 14 residues. Germline V lookup: CDR1 LNHDA, CDR2 SQIVND (reference sequence). The CDR3 loop reads CASSTTGVDTEAFF. For the CDR3, the DNA is TGTGCCAGTAGCACGACAGGGGTAGACACTGAAGCTTTCTTT. The complete variable domain, with remaining parts taken from reference TRBV19 and TRBJ1-1, reads DGGITQSPKYLFRKEGQNVTLSCEQNLNHDAMYWYRQDPGQGLRLIYYSQIVNDFQKGDIAEGYSVSREKKESFPLTVTSAQKNPTAFYLCASSTTGVDTEAFFGQGTRLTVV.

This chain links TRBV9 with TRBJ2-2; 9 nucleotides align to TRBD1. Germline trimming cut 4 bases from V and 3 bases from J; bases unmatched to any gene: 4. There are 15 residues in the CDR3. From germline, CDR1 is SGDLS and CDR2 YYNGEE. Here the CDR3 reads CASSKRTGDTGELFF. The CDR3, as DNA: TGTGCCAGCAGCAAAAGGACAGGGGACACCGGGGAGCTGTTTTTT.

The V gene is TRBV28, the J gene TRBJ2-3; tentatively, D is TRBD2 (7 bases). CDR3 size: 16 residues. Germline CDR1 MDHEN, CDR2 SYDVKM. The germline V and J ends were trimmed by 4 bases and 7 bases, with 21 bases remaining between them. The DNA of the CDR3 is TGTGCCAGCAGTTACGACCCGACGGGGGGCAGGAATACGCAGTATTTT. Amino acid sequence: CASSYDPTGGRNTQYF.